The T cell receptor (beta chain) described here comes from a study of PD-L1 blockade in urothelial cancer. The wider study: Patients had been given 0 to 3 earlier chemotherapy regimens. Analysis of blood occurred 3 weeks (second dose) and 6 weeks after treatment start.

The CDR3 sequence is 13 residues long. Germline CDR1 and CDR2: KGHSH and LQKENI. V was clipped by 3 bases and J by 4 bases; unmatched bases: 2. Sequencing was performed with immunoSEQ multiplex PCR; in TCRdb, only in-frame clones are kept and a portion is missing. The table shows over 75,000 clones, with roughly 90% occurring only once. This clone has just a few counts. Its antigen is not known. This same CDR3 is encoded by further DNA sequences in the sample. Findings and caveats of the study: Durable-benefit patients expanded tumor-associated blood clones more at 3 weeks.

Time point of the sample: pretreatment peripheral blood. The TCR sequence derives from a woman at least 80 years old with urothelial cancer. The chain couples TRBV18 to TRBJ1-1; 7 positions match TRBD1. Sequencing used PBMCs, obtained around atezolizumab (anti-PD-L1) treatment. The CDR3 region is CASSPQGGTEAFF. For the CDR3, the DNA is TGTGCCAGCTCACCCCAGGGGGGCACTGAAGCTTTCTTT.